This T cell receptor beta chain originates from a study of metastatic and nonmetastatic thyroid tumors. Study as a whole: Peripheral blood and tumor or nodule samples from malignant and benign thyroid patients were compared.

This clone came up many times. Every patient underwent thyroid surgery untreated. TCRdb re-processed the PCR reads through MiXCR. The sample contains 30,000 to 40,000 clones, 20% to 25% of which appear only once. V dropped 5 bases and J dropped 3 bases, with 14 bases sitting between them. CDR1 and CDR2 (germline): LGHNA, YNFKEQ. There are 16 residues in the CDR3. The sequencing sample was made of tumor tissue. The receptor was derived from a male donor with papillary thyroid cancer or a benign thyroid nodule (not recorded which). Some clones in this sample may be carry-over from other donors' samples. The rearrangement links TRBV4-2 to TRBJ2-6; possible D gene TRBD2, 6 bases. CDR3 region: CASSGFGSYGANVLTF. The CDR3 DNA follows: TGTGCCAGCAGCGGCTTCGGGAGCTATGGGGCCAACGTCCTGACTTTC.